The sequence of this TCR beta chain was determined in a study of blood T cell repertoires in COVID-19. As for the study in general: Italy, Spain and the United States were the sources of the convalescent and acute COVID-19 samples.

Sequencing used immunoSEQ multiplex PCR; TCRdb keeps in-frame clones, though not all of them. Counted here are more than 200,000 clones, 84% occurring once; the ten biggest clones make up over 9.5%. This CDR3 has 18 residues. The V gene lost 4 bases and the J gene lost 0 bases, with 16 bases spanning the gap. CDR1 and CDR2 from the germline V gene are LGHDT and YNNKEL (reference sequence). Those enrolled in Seattle joined during active infection and were followed longitudinally afterward. This TCR was sampled from a woman aged 80 or over with COVID-19, enrolled during active disease. V is TRBV3-1 (or the pseudogene TRBV3-2) and J is TRBJ2-6, with D possibly being TRBD2 (7 bases). The sample taken for sequencing was peripheral blood. This chain's CDR3 is CASSRIGGALSGANVLTF. CDR3 DNA sequence: TGTGCCAGCAGCCGAATTGGGGGGGCGCTCTCTGGGGCCAACGTCCTGACTTTC.